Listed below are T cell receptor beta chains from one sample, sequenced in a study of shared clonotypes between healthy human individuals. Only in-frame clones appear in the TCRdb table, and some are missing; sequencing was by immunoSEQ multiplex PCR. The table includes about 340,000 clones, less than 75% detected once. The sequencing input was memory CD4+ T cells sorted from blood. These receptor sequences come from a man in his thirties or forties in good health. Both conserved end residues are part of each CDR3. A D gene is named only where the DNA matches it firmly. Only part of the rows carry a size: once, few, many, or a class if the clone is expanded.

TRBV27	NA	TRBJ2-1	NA	TGTGCCAGCAGTTCCAGACTAGACGGTGAGCAGTTCTTC	CASSSRLDGEQFF
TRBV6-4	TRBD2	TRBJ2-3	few	TGTGCCAGCAGCATGACTAGCGGAACCCCCACAGATACGCAGTATTTT	CASSMTSGTPTDTQYF
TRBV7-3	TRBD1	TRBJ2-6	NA	TGTGCCAGCAGCTCACAGGGGGTGGTAAGCTCTGGGGCCAACGTCCTGACTTTC	CASSSQGVVSSGANVLTF
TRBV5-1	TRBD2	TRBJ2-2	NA	TGCGCCAGCAGCTGGGGACTAGCGGGAAACACCGGGGAGCTGTTTTTT	CASSWGLAGNTGELFF
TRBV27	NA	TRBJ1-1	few	TGTGCCAGCAGGAAGGGACACGGGAACACTGAAGCTTTCTTT	CASRKGHGNTEAFF
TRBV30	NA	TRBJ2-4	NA	TGTGCCTGGAGTCGGAGTCAGCCTCTAGCCAAAAACATTCAGTACTTC	CAWSRSQPLAKNIQYF
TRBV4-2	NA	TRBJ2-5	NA	TGTGCCACCAAGAGGAGCGGCCAAGAGACCCAGTACTTC	CATKRSGQETQYF
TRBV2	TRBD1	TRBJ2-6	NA	TGTGCCAGCAGTGAAGTGCAGGGGGCAGCTGGGGCCAACGTCCTGACTTTC	CASSEVQGAAGANVLTF
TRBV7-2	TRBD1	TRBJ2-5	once	TGTGCCAGCAGCCCACCGGGACAGGGGTACCAAGAGACCCAGTACTTC	CASSPPGQGYQETQYF
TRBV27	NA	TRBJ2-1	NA	TGTGCCAGCAGTTTCGGTAAAAGCTCCTACAATGAGCAGTTCTTC	CASSFGKSSYNEQFF
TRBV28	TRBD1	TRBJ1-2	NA	TGTGCCAGCAGTTCTGGACAGGGGGACTATGGCTACACCTTC	CASSSGQGDYGYTF
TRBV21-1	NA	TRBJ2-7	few	TGTGCCAGCAGCAAAGATGGGCTAGCGGGAGGGCCCCACGAGCAGTACTTC	CASSKDGLAGGPHEQYF
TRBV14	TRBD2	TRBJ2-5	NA	TGTGCCAGCAGCAAAGCGGGGCCAGAGACCCAGTACTTC	CASSKAGPETQYF
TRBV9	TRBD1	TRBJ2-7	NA	TGTGCCAGCAGCGTCGGGACAGATACCTACGAGCAGTACTTC	CASSVGTDTYEQYF
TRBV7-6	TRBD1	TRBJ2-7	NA	TGTGCCAGCAGCTTGATGACAGGGCCCTCGGAGCAGTACTTC	CASSLMTGPSEQYF
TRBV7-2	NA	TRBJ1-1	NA	TGTGCCAGCAGCCCGGACCTCGGTGAAGCTTTCTTT	CASSPDLGEAFF
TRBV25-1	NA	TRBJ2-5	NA	TGTGCCAGCAGTCCCCGTTGGGGCCTCCCGGAGACCCAGTACTTC	CASSPRWGLPETQYF
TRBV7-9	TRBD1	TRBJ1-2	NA	TGTGCCAGCAGCTGGGGACAGGGAGGAGGCTACACCTTC	CASSWGQGGGYTF
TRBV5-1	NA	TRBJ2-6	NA	TGCGCCAGCAGCTTGGTATCGGGACGGCGATCTGGGGCCAACGTCCTGACTTTC	CASSLVSGRRSGANVLTF
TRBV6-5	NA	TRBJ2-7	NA	TGTGCCAGCAGCCATCGGATAGGCTACGAGCAGTACTTC	CASSHRIGYEQYF
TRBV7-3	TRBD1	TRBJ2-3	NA	TGTGCCAGCAGCTTATCCGAACCGGACAGGGAGTATTTT	CASSLSEPDREYF
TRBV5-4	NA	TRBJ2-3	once	TGTGCCAGCAGGGTTGGGGGGTCCGGGCCCACAGATACGCAGTATTTT	CASRVGGSGPTDTQYF
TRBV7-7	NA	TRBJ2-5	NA	TGTGCTAGCAGCCAGATCCGGGAAGAGACCCAGTACTTC	CASSQIREETQYF
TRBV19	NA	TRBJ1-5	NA	TGTGCCAGTAGTCCAACCCTCGGCGGGCAAAATCAGCCCCAGCATTTT	CASSPTLGGQNQPQHF
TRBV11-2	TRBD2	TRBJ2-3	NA	TGTGCCAGCAGCTTATGGCCCGATGCTAGCGGGAGAGGGAGAGATACGCAGTATTTT	CASSLWPDASGRGRDTQYF
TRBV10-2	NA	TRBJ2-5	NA	TGCGCCAGCAGTGTCCGGACAGCCCCAGAGACCCAGTACTTC	CASSVRTAPETQYF
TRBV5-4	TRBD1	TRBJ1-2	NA	TGTGCCAGCAGCTCCCGGGACAGCTACTATGGCTACACCTTC	CASSSRDSYYGYTF
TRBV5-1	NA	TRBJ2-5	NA	TGCGCCAGCAGCTTGGAGACAGCCTCCCCCCAGTACTTC	CASSLETASPQYF
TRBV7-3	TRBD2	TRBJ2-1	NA	TGTGCCAGCAGCCCCACCGGTAGCGGGAGGGAGTTCTTC	CASSPTGSGREFF
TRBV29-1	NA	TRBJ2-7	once	TGCAGCGTTGTGCCCGCGCAGGGGGGGTACGAGCAGTACTTC	CSVVPAQGGYEQYF
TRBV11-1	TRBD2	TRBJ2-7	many	TGTGCCAGCAGCTTAGCGGGAGGGCCCTACGAGCAGTACTTC	CASSLAGGPYEQYF
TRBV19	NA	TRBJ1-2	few	TGTGCCAGTAGCCCGGACGCCTCTAACTATGGCTACACCTTC	CASSPDASNYGYTF
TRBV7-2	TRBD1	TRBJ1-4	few	TGTGCCAGCAGCACCCAAACAGGGGGCGGCGAAAAACTGTTTTTT	CASSTQTGGGEKLFF
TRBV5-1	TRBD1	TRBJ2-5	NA	TGCGCCAGCAGCCCGACAGGGGGCGCGGAGACCCAGTACTTC	CASSPTGGAETQYF
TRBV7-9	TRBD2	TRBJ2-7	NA	TGTGCCAGCAGCTTAGGACTAGCGGGAGGATACTACGAGCAGTACTTC	CASSLGLAGGYYEQYF
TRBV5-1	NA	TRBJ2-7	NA	TGCGCCAGCCGTCTCCGGGCCAATTACGAGCAGTACTTC	CASRLRANYEQYF
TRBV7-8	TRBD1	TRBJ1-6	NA	TGTGCCAGCAGCTCAAAGACAGGGGCTTATAATTCACCCCTCCACTTT	CASSSKTGAYNSPLHF
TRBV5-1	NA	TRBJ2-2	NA	TGCGCCAGCAGCGTCACAACGAACACCGGGGAGCTGTTTTTT	CASSVTTNTGELFF
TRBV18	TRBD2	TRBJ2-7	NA	TGTGCCAGCTCACTAGCGGGAGTCCTTTACGAGCAGTACTTC	CASSLAGVLYEQYF
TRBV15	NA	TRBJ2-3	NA	TGTGCCACCAGCAAGAGGGGGGAAGGAGCAGATACGCAGTATTTT	CATSKRGEGADTQYF
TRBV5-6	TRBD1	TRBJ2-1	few	TGTGCCAGCAGCTCGGACGGGACAGGGGGCAATGAGCAGTTCTTC	CASSSDGTGGNEQFF
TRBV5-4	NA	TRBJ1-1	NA	TGTGCCAGCAGCCATGGCCAGTCGGCTGTAGCTTTCTTT	CASSHGQSAVAFF
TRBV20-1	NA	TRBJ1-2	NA	TGCAGTGCTATGGGACTGGCCGGCTACACCTTC	CSAMGLAGYTF
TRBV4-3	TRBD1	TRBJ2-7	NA	TGCGCCAGCAGCCAAAGGACAGGGGGTGAGAGCGAGCAGTACTTC	CASSQRTGGESEQYF
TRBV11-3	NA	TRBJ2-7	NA	TGTGCCAGCAGCTCCGCCGCTGGCGGCGAGCAGTACTTC	CASSSAAGGEQYF
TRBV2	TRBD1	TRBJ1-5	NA	TGTGCCAGCGGGAAGGACAGGGGCAATCAGCCCCAGCATTTT	CASGKDRGNQPQHF
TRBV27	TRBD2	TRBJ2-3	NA	TGTGCCAGCAGTGGACCGACTAGCGGGAGATCAGATACGCAGTATTTT	CASSGPTSGRSDTQYF
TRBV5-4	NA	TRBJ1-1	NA	TGTGCCAGCAGCCGTAGGTTGGGGGACACTGAAGCTTTCTTT	CASSRRLGDTEAFF
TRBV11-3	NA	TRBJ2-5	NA	TGTGCCAGCAGCTTAGATCCAGGGGGGGAGACCCAGTACTTC	CASSLDPGGETQYF
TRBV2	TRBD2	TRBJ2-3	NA	TGTGCCAGCAGTGATCTCGGACTAGCGGGAGTAAATACGCAGTATTTT	CASSDLGLAGVNTQYF
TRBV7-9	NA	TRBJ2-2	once	TGTGCCAGCAGCCACTTCTATTACACCGGGGAGCTGTTTTTT	CASSHFYYTGELFF
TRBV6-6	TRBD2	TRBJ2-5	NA	TGTGCCAGTACCAGGGGACTAGCGGGACAAGAGACCCAGTACTTC	CASTRGLAGQETQYF
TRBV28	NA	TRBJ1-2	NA	TGTGCCAGCAAAGGCGGCGGTGGCTACACCTTC	CASKGGGGYTF
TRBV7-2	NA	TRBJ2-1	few	TGTGCCAGCAGCTTCGGCCCGGGACTGTTCTTC	CASSFGPGLFF
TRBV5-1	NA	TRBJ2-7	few	TGCGCCAGCAGCTTACCAGGGGTCGAGCAGTACTTC	CASSLPGVEQYF
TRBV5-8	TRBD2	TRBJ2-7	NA	TGTGCCAGCAGCCGCACCTCCCTACTAGCGGGAGGCCCCTACGAGCAGTACTTC	CASSRTSLLAGGPYEQYF
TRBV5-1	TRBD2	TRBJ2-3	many	TGCGCCAGCAGCTCCGGACTAGACACAGATACGCAGTATTTT	CASSSGLDTDTQYF